The rows below give T cell receptor beta chains drawn from one sample of a study of beta chain features in type 1 diabetes. Clones were read by immunoSEQ multiplex PCR, and TCRdb kept only the in-frame ones, dropping some. This sample yields over 650,000 clones, of which 11% to 15% are seen a single time; nearly 0.04% belongs to the top ten. The sequenced sample consisted of naive CD4+ T cells from blood. Receptor source: a young man with type 1 diabetes. CDR3s include the opening cysteine and the closing phenylalanine or tryptophan. D genes are given only for firm matches. Expanded clones get a size class; other rows say once, few or many, or leave the size out.

J: TRBJ2-7; length: 12; V: TRBV7-2; D: -; size: -; CDR3: CASSPDPDEQYF; DNA: TGTGCCAGCAGCCCGGACCCTGACGAGCAGTACTTC
J: TRBJ2-7; length: 16; V: TRBV7-2; D: TRBD2; size: -; CDR3: CASSLAAGGRAREQYF; DNA: TGTGCCAGCAGCTTAGCCGCTGGCGGGAGGGCCCGCGAGCAGTACTTC
J: TRBJ1-2; length: 13; V: TRBV7-2; D: -; size: -; CDR3: CASTERGVNGYTF; DNA: TGTGCCAGCACCGAGAGAGGGGTGAATGGCTACACCTTC
J: TRBJ2-3; length: 16; V: TRBV19; D: TRBD2; size: few; CDR3: CASSPLAGGFTDTQYF; DNA: TGTGCCAGTAGTCCCCTAGCGGGAGGATTTACAGATACGCAGTATTTT
J: TRBJ2-3; length: 12; V: TRBV29-1; D: -; size: few; CDR3: CSAEGDTDTQYF; DNA: TGCAGCGCCGAGGGGGACACAGATACGCAGTATTTT
J: TRBJ2-1; length: 16; V: TRBV19; D: -; size: few; CDR3: CASSLSLGVFYNEQFF; DNA: TGTGCCAGTAGTCTGTCACTAGGCGTCTTCTACAATGAGCAGTTCTTC
J: TRBJ2-5; length: 12; V: TRBV2; D: -; size: few; CDR3: CASSGREETQYF; DNA: TGTGCCAGCAGTGGCAGGGAAGAGACCCAGTACTTC
J: TRBJ2-2; length: 15; V: TRBV7-2; D: -; size: -; CDR3: CASSSGQGGTGELFF; DNA: TGTGCCAGCAGCTCGGGGCAGGGGGGCACCGGGGAGCTGTTTTTT
J: TRBJ2-1; length: 16; V: TRBV5-1; D: TRBD1; size: -; CDR3: CASSWGTGPHNNEQFF; DNA: TGCGCCAGCAGCTGGGGGACAGGGCCCCACAACAATGAGCAGTTCTTC
J: TRBJ1-5; length: 17; V: TRBV4-2; D: TRBD1; size: -; CDR3: CASSQGLFRDSHQPQHF; DNA: TGTGCCAGCAGCCAAGGGTTATTCCGGGACAGTCATCAGCCCCAGCATTTT
J: TRBJ2-3; length: 15; V: TRBV28; D: -; size: -; CDR3: CASSLRAGPTDTQYF; DNA: TGTGCCAGCAGTTTGCGAGCGGGCCCTACAGATACGCAGTATTTT
J: TRBJ1-1; length: 13; V: TRBV5-1; D: -; size: few; CDR3: CASSPGTNTEAFF; DNA: TGCGCCAGCAGTCCAGGTACGAACACTGAAGCTTTCTTT
J: TRBJ2-5; length: 11; V: TRBV10-3; D: -; size: many; CDR3: CAISESETQYF; DNA: TGTGCCATCAGTGAGTCTGAGACCCAGTACTTC
J: TRBJ2-1; length: 16; V: TRBV7-2; D: TRBD2; size: few; CDR3: CASGTSGGASYNEQFF; DNA: TGTGCCAGCGGCACTAGCGGGGGGGCTTCCTACAATGAGCAGTTCTTC